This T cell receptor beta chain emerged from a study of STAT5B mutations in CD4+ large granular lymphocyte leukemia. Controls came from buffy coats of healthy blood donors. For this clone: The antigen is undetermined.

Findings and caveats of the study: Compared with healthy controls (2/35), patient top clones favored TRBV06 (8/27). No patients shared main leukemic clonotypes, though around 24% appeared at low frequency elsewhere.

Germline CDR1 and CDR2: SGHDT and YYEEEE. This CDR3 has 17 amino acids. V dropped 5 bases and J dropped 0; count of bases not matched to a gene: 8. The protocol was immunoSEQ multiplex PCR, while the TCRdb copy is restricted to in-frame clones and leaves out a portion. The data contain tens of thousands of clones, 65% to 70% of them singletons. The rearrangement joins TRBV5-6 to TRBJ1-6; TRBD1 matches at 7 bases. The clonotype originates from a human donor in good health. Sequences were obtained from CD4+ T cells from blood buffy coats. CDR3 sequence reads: CASRPGQADSYNSPLHF. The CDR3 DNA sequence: TGTGCCAGCAGACCCGGACAGGCCGACTCCTATAATTCACCCCTCCACTTT.